The rows below give T cell receptor beta chains drawn from one sample of a study of blood T cell repertoires in COVID-19. TCRdb's copy holds only in-frame clones and misses some; the assay was immunoSEQ multiplex PCR. The table lists 250,000 to 400,000 clones, around 89% of them singletons. The sequenced sample was peripheral blood. Receptors originate from a woman aged 25 to 39 with COVID-19, enrolled during active disease. The conserved cysteine and the conserved F or W are not part of the CDR3 here.

>TRBV6-5|TRBJ1-1
ASSYRTGLNTEAF
>TRBV2|TRBJ1-3
ASSYGQSSGNTIY
>TRBV29-1|TRBJ1-1
SARDRGPWAEAF
>TRBV4-2|TRBJ2-5
ASSPGASGEQETQY
>TRBV5-1|TRBJ2-3
ASSLSGGTADTQY
>TRBV2|TRBJ1-2
ATPAGGGGYT
>TRBV6-5|TRBJ1-3
ASRLDSGNTIY
>TRBV6-4|TRBJ2-2
ASSPGTGNTGELF
>TRBV18|TRBJ1-5
ASSLATGTLPNQPQH
>TRBV11-2|TRBJ2-7
ASSTPGGPYREQY
>TRBV2|TRBJ2-5
ASSQGQQETQY
>TRBV3-1/TRBV3-2|TRBJ2-7
ASSQVSTGEQY
>TRBV19|TRBJ2-1
ASERGALSSYNEQF
>TRBV2|TRBJ1-3
ASSPLEGQSGNTIY
>TRBV11-3|TRBJ2-3
ASSYGLGSSLTDTQY
>TRBV7-9|TRBJ2-3
ASTLESSTDTQY
>TRBV9|TRBJ2-3
ASSVGSAGFTDTQY
>TRBV2|TRBJ2-1
ATTSWGQNYYNEQF
>TRBV10-3|TRBJ2-3
ATKADSADTQY
>TRBV16|TRBJ2-2
ASTSGLAGLNTGELF
>TRBV10-2|TRBJ1-5
ASSESVANQPQH
>TRBV11-2|TRBJ1-5
ASSFDSTYQPQH